The clone carrying this T cell receptor (beta chain) occurred a few times. Its antigen is as yet unknown. The sample comes from a study of immune evolution from preneoplasia to lung adenocarcinoma. The CDR3 sequence is 14 residues long. Germline V gene lookup returns CDR1 GTSNPN and CDR2 SVGIG (reference sequence). V lost 0 bases to trimming and J lost 0 bases, with 7 bases between them. Sequenced by immunoSEQ multiplex PCR; TCRdb stores in-frame clones only, minus some. This sample has 11,000 to 15,000 clones, with approximately 80% found just once. Findings and limits, study-wide: Top clone frequencies peaked in normal lung, apparently declining through invasive adenocarcinoma.

This chain joins TRBV30 and TRBJ2-3; the D gene is possibly TRBD2 (5 bases). What was sequenced was FFPE minimally invasive lung adenocarcinoma tissue. The TCR sequence derives from a person between 70 and 80 years old with lung adenocarcinoma. CDR3 in amino acids: CAWSVRGSTDTQYF. In DNA form, the CDR3 reads TGTGCCTGGAGTGTACGAGGGAGCACAGATACGCAGTATTTT. Full variable domain (missing parts from reference TRBV30 and TRBJ2-3): SQTIHQWPATLVQPVGSPLSLECTVEGTSNPNLYWYRQAAGRGLQLLFYSVGIGQISSEVPQNLSASRPQDRQFILSSKKLLLSDSGFYLCAWSVRGSTDTQYFGPGTRLTVL.